These 26 T cell receptor beta chains came from one sample sequenced in a study of blood T cell repertoires in COVID-19. Measured with immunoSEQ multiplex PCR; TCRdb has only the in-frame clones, and not every one. The sample records 130,000 to 150,000 clones, approximately 80% being singletons. Source material: peripheral blood. The source is a woman aged 50 to 60 with acute or convalescent COVID-19.

The V gene is TRBV5-5, the J gene TRBJ2-7, with 14 bases fitting TRBD2. This CDR3 has 16 amino acids. CDR1 is SGHKS and CDR2 is YYEKEE in the germline V gene (reference sequence). J gave up 0 bases and V 4 bases, and 3 bases lay outside the gene matches. The CDR3 coding sequence is TGTGCCAGCAGCCCGGGACTAGCGGGAGACTCCTACGAGCAGTACTTC. Its protein product is CASSPGLAGDSYEQYF.

The rearrangement links TRBV7-2 to TRBJ1-5; D perhaps matches TRBD1 (5 bases). V lost 1 base and J 4 bases, leaving 11 bases between the germline ends. The CDR3 contains 15 residues. Germline V CDR1 and CDR2: SGHTA, FQGNSA. CDR3 sequence: CASSLGPGDNQPQHF. The CDR3 DNA reads as TGTGCCAGCAGCTTAGGGCCGGGGGATAATCAGCCCCAGCATTTT.

This clone has only a few counts. The rearrangement links TRBV28 to TRBJ2-3; D may be TRBD1 (6 bases). The V end was cut by 5 bases, the J end by 2 bases, with 14 bases between. From germline, CDR1 is MDHEN and CDR2 SYDVKM. CDR3 size: 15 residues. CDR3 amino acids: CASSVRGSYTDTQYF. CDR3 nucleotides: TGTGCCAGCAGTGTGAGGGGGTCCTACACAGATACGCAGTATTTT.

V usage is TRBV28 and J usage is TRBJ2-3; tentative D call: TRBD1 (5 bases). V was pared by 3 bases and J by 3 bases, with 16 bases between. Germline V lookup: CDR1 MDHEN, CDR2 SYDVKM. This CDR3 contains 16 residues. CDR3 in amino acids: CASSFPGQGKTDTQYF. The CDR3, as DNA: TGTGCCAGCAGTTTTCCAGGGCAAGGAAAAACAGATACGCAGTATTTT.

The chain uses TRBV19 and TRBJ2-7; D gene uncertain. Germline V lookup: CDR1 LNHDA, CDR2 SQIVND (reference sequence). The V gene lost 1 base and the J gene lost 7 bases, with 8 bases spanning the gap. This CDR3 comprises 12 residues. The chain's CDR3 is CASSIGPGEQYF. The DNA of the CDR3 is TGTGCCAGTAGTATAGGACCCGGGGAGCAGTACTTC.

CDR3 residues: CASSPWQGQSYGYTF. The CDR3 nucleotides are TGCGCCAGCAGCCCTTGGCAGGGACAGAGTTATGGCTACACCTTC. The genes are TRBV4-3 and TRBJ1-2, with TRBD1 matching over 7 bases. Germline CDR1 and CDR2: LGHNA and YSLEER. There are 15 residues in the CDR3. Trimming removed 4 bases from V and 5 bases from J; junction bases left unmatched: 10.

This chain uses TRBV21-1 with TRBJ1-1; TRBD1 is taken as the D call from the table, unchecked against the DNA. TRBV21-1 is assigned pseudogene status. There are 14 residues in the CDR3. The CDR3, as DNA: TGTGCCAGCAGTCCGGACAGCATGTACACTGAAGCTTTCTTT. Translating it yields CASSPDSMYTEAFF.

The chain joins TRBV19 to TRBJ1-5, with a weak D call TRBD1 (5 bases). The CDR3 consists of 14 residues. Trimming left V 0 bases short and J 9 bases short, with 12 bases between. Per germline, CDR1 LNHDA and CDR2 SQIVND (reference sequence). Here the CDR3 reads CASSIEGVSRPQHF. For the CDR3, the DNA is TGTGCCAGTAGTATAGAAGGGGTTTCGCGGCCCCAGCATTTT.

The genes are TRBV9 and TRBJ2-7; tentative D call: TRBD2 (6 bases). Trimming left V 1 base short and J 1 base short, with 12 bases between. The length of the CDR3 is 15 residues. Germline CDR1 and CDR2: SGDLS and YYNGEE. The CDR3, as DNA: TGTGCCAGCAGCGTACGGGGGACGGAGTCCTACGAGCAGTACTTC. Translation: CASSVRGTESYEQYF.

This clone was counted only a few times. The chain couples TRBV5-8 to TRBJ1-4; D perhaps matches TRBD1 (6 bases). The CDR3 length is 14 residues. Looked up from germline, CDR1 is SGHTS and CDR2 is YDEGEE. The V end lost 4 bases, the J end lost 10 bases, and 17 bases lay between the germline ends. The CDR3 sequence is CASSHYGRGRKLFF. CDR3 DNA: TGTGCCAGCAGCCACTACGGCAGGGGTAGAAAACTGTTTTTT.

This clone has just one count. The rearrangement joins TRBV3-1 (or the pseudogene TRBV3-2) to TRBJ2-3; no clear D gene. The germline V gene encodes CDR1 LGHDT and CDR2 YNNKEL (reference sequence). The CDR3 is made up of 12 amino acids. The V end lost 0 bases, the J end lost 5 bases, and 3 bases lay between the germline ends. This CDR3 is CASSQDGDTQYF. CDR3 nucleotide sequence: TGTGCCAGCAGCCAAGACGGAGATACGCAGTATTTT.

This clone was detected a few times. The J gene is TRBJ1-2, the V gene TRBV19; 7 nucleotides agree with TRBD1. The germline V gene encodes CDR1 LNHDA and CDR2 SQIVND (reference sequence). This CDR3 contains 15 residues. J was trimmed by 3 bases and V by 2 bases; bases with no gene match: 6. CDR3 protein: CASSISGDSYYGYTF. Written as DNA, the CDR3 is TGTGCCAGTAGTATATCAGGGGACAGCTACTATGGCTACACCTTC.

The genes are TRBV6-5 and TRBJ1-1, with D hard to call. This CDR3 spans 13 amino acids. Germline V gives CDR1 MNHEY, CDR2 SVGAGI. Between the trimmed V and J ends, which lost 7 bases and 1 base, there was a span of 10 bases. The CDR3 sequence is CASTPRGNTEAFF. The DNA for the CDR3 is TGTGCCAGCACCCCGCGGGGGAACACTGAAGCTTTCTTT.

The chain links TRBV2 to TRBJ2-1; perhaps TRBD1 as D (5 bases). The germline V gene has CDR1 SNHLY and CDR2 FYNNEI. This CDR3 spans 13 amino acids. Trimming shortened V by 6 bases and J by 3 bases, and 9 bases separated the two germline ends. The CDR3, as DNA: TGTGCCAGCAGACAGGCGTTCTACAATGAGCAGTTCTTC. Protein product: CASRQAFYNEQFF.

The CDR3 bases are TGTGCCAGCAGGCGGGACAGGGATACGTACGAGCAGTACTTC. It yields the protein CASRRDRDTYEQYF. The V call is TRBV2, the J call TRBJ2-7; 9 nucleotides line up with TRBD1. The CDR3 totals 14 residues. Germline CDR1 SNHLY, CDR2 FYNNEI. Trimming at V came to 6 bases and at J to 4 bases, leaving 7 bases not matched to a gene.

The J gene is TRBJ2-5, the V gene TRBV29-1; 8 bases map to TRBD2. V was clipped by 6 bases and J by 5 bases; unmatched bases: 11. CDR1 and CDR2 (germline): SQVTM, ANQGSEA. The CDR3 length is 14 residues. The CDR3 DNA follows: TGCAGCGTACAATCGGGGGGGAGGGGTGAGACCCAGTACTTC. It codes for CSVQSGGRGETQYF.

The chain couples TRBV7-9 to TRBJ2-1; 7 bases align to TRBD1. CDR3 length equals 18 residues. Germline V gives CDR1 SEHNR, CDR2 FQNEAQ (reference sequence). With 5 bases clipped from V and 7 bases from J, the junction kept 20 bases outside the gene matches. The CDR3 DNA sequence: TGTGCCAGCAGCACCCGAGTGCGGACAGGAGAACCTAGGAATGAGCAGTTCTTC. Protein product: CASSTRVRTGEPRNEQFF.

The chain links TRBV29-1 to TRBJ2-1, with D unclear. Looked up from germline, CDR1 is SQVTM and CDR2 is ANQGSEA. The CDR3 loop spans 16 amino acids. V was clipped by 7 bases and J by 0 bases, with 19 bases between them. DNA of the CDR3: TGCAGCGGCCAAGAAGTAGTCCCTTCCTCCTACAATGAGCAGTTCTTC. As protein: CSGQEVVPSSYNEQFF.

This rearrangement joins TRBV3-1 (or the pseudogene TRBV3-2) to TRBJ2-7, with a weak D call TRBD1 (5 bases). From germline, CDR1 is LGHDT and CDR2 YNNKEL (reference sequence). CDR3 length equals 14 residues. V was trimmed by 5 bases and J by 2 bases, leaving 13 bases between them. CDR3 coding DNA: TGTGCCAGCAGCGTTGTTGGGGCCACCTACGAGCAGTACTTC. Translation: CASSVVGATYEQYF.

This chain joins TRBV7-9 and TRBJ1-5, with 8 bases identical to TRBD1. The CDR3 covers 15 residues. Germline assignment: CDR1 SEHNR and CDR2 FQNEAQ (reference sequence). V lost 3 bases to trimming and J lost 1 base; unmatched junction nucleotides: 2. The CDR3 protein is CASSFRQGSNQPQHF. The DNA for the CDR3 is TGTGCCAGCAGCTTTAGACAGGGGAGCAATCAGCCCCAGCATTTT. The variable domain in full, completed from reference TRBV7-9 and TRBJ1-5, reads DTGVSQNPRHKITKRGQNVTFRCDPISEHNRLYWYRQTLGQGPEFLTYFQNEAQLEKSRLLSDRFSAERPKGSFSTLEIQRTEQGDSAMYLCASSFRQGSNQPQHFGDGTRLSIL.

The chain uses TRBV19 and TRBJ1-1, with 8 bases aligning to TRBD1. The CDR3 loop spans 16 amino acids. Germline CDR1 and CDR2: LNHDA and SQIVND (reference sequence). Trimming cost V 4 bases and J 5 bases; bases outside gene matches: 12. The CDR3 sequence: CASSTPMTGAETEAFF. As DNA, the CDR3 is TGTGCCAGTAGTACCCCCATGACAGGGGCGGAGACTGAAGCTTTCTTT.

J is TRBJ1-6 and V is TRBV14; D is unresolved. The CDR3 has 13 residues. Trimming removed 1 base from V and 8 bases from J, with 6 bases in between. CDR1 is SGHDN and CDR2 is FVKESK in the germline V gene. Here the CDR3 reads CASSQVADSPLHF. The CDR3 DNA reads TGTGCCAGCAGCCAAGTGGCGGATTCACCCCTCCACTTT.

The chain has TRBV4-3 and TRBJ2-3; possibly TRBD2 for D (5 bases). Germline V lookup: CDR1 LGHNA, CDR2 YSLEER. The ends were cut back, 0 bases at V and 6 bases at J, with 19 bases in the middle. The CDR3 loop spans 17 amino acids. CDR3 amino acids: CASSQEHGGEIGDTQYF. DNA for the CDR3: TGCGCCAGCAGCCAAGAGCACGGAGGAGAAATCGGGGATACGCAGTATTTT.

The chain has TRBV5-1 and TRBJ1-3; 8 nucleotides match TRBD1. The V segment lost 0 bases and the J segment 4 bases; nucleotides outside the gene matches: 3. Germline values: CDR1 SGHRS, CDR2 YFSETQ. The CDR3 extends over 15 amino acids. CDR3 region: CASSLAGDRGNTIYF. The CDR3 nucleotides are TGCGCCAGCAGCTTGGCCGGGGACAGGGGAAACACCATATATTTT.

The gene calls are TRBV28 and TRBJ1-2, with D possibly matching TRBD1 (5 bases). Deletions cut 9 bases from V and 5 bases from J, with 10 bases between. Looked up from germline, CDR1 is MDHEN and CDR2 is SYDVKM. The CDR3 is made up of 11 amino acids. The CDR3 DNA reads TGTGCCAGTCTAGGGGCGTATGGCTACACCTTC. Amino acid sequence: CASLGAYGYTF.

V and J are TRBV6-5 and TRBJ1-5; D gene uncertain. This CDR3 has 13 amino acids. Trimming removed 6 bases from V and 6 bases from J, with 12 bases in between. The germline V gene encodes CDR1 MNHEY and CDR2 SVGAGI. CDR3 amino acids: CASRADWRQPQHF. CDR3 DNA: TGTGCCAGCAGAGCAGACTGGCGTCAGCCCCAGCATTTT.